The sequence of this TCR beta chain was determined in a study of chemoradiotherapy in HPV16-positive cancers. Generated by immunoSEQ multiplex PCR, the TCRdb table keeps only in-frame clones and is missing some. The table has tens of thousands of clones, roughly three quarters seen once. Over chemoradiotherapy, repertoires were sampled more than once. The CDR3 runs 14 residues. Germline CDR1 LGHNA, CDR2 YSLEER. After removal of 5 bases from V and 10 bases from J, the junction contained 8 bases not matched to a gene. This TCR was sampled from a human donor with HPV-associated anogenital cancer. This chain connects TRBV4-3 to TRBJ2-1; 10 bases map to TRBD2. Sequencing used blood, obtained from a patient who underwent chemoradiotherapy. CDR3 amino acids: CASSLRTSGSEQFF. The CDR3 nucleotides are TGCGCCAGCAGCTTAAGGACTAGCGGCTCCGAGCAGTTCTTC.